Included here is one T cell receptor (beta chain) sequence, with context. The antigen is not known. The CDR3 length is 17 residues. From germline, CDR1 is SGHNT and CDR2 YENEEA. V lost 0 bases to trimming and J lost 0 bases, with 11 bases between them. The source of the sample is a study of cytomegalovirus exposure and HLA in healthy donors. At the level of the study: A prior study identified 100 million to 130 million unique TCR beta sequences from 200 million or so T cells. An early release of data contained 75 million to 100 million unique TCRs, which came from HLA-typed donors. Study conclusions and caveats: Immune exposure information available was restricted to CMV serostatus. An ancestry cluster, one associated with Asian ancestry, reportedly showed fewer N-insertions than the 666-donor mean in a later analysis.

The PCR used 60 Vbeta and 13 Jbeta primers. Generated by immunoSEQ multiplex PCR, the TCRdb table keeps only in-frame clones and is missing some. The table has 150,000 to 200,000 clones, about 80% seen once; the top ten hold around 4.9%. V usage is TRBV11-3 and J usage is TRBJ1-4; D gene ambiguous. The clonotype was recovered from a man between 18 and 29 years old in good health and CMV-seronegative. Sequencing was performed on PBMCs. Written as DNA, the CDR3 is TGTGCCAGCAGCTTAGATATGCAGGCTGCAACTAATGAAAAACTGTTTTTT. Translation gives CASSLDMQAATNEKLFF.